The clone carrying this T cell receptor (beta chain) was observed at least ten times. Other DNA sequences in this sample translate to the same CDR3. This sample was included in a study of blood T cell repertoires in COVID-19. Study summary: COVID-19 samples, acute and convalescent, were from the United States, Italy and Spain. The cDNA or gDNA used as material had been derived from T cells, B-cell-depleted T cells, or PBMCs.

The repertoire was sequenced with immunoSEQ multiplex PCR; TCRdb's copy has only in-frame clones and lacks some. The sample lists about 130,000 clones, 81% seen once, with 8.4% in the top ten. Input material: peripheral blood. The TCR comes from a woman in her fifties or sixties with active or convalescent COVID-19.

CDR3 amino acids: CSAYRGGTEAFF. The CDR3 DNA follows: TGCAGCGCCTACAGGGGTGGGACTGAAGCTTTCTTT. The gene calls are TRBV29-1 and TRBJ1-1, with TRBD1 matching 7 bases. The CDR3 has 12 residues. Trimming at V came to 7 bases and at J to 5 bases, leaving 7 bases not matched to a gene. CDR1 is SQVTM, CDR2 ANQGSEA, per germline. Full variable domain (remainder filled in from reference TRBV29-1 and TRBJ1-1): SAVISQKPSRDICQRGTSLTIQCQVDSQVTMMFWYRQQPGQSLTLIATANQGSEATYESGFVIDKFPISRPNLTFSTLTVSNMSPEDSSIYLCSAYRGGTEAFFGQGTRLTVV.